Listed below are T cell receptor beta chains from one sample, sequenced in a study of OX40 agonist ivuxolimab in advanced cancers. TCRdb's table, derived via immunoSEQ multiplex PCR, lists solely in-frame clones and lacks some. Here the sample spans roughly 34,000 clones, 65% to 80% being singletons. The specimen comprised CD4+ or CD8+ T cells sorted from blood, sampled in a trial of the OX40 agonist ivuxolimab. Every receptor here comes from an adult with an advanced solid tumor such as melanoma, head and neck, liver or kidney cancer. CDR3s include the opening cysteine and the closing phenylalanine or tryptophan. The order of the fields is J gene, D gene, clone size, V gene, CDR3 protein, CDR3 DNA. D genes are given only for firm matches. Size is stated for part of the rows, as once, few or many counts, or as a class when the clone is expanded.

TRBJ1-1 | TRBD1 | . | TRBV12-5 | CASGPWTGGMNTEAFF | TGTGCTAGTGGTCCTTGGACAGGGGGCATGAACACTGAAGCTTTCTTT
TRBJ1-4 | . | few | TRBV30 | CAWSVKDSLEKLFF | TGTGCCTGGAGTGTAAAGGACAGCCTTGAAAAACTGTTTTTT
TRBJ1-1 | . | . | TRBV6-1 | CASSTTLQGTEAFF | TGTGCCAGCAGTACCACCCTCCAGGGGACTGAAGCTTTCTTT
TRBJ1-1 | . | . | TRBV7-2 | CASSLAVGLNTEAFF | TGTGCCAGCAGCTTAGCGGTGGGGTTGAACACTGAAGCTTTCTTT
TRBJ1-3 | . | . | TRBV10-1 | CASSEDRTAGNTIYF | TGCGCCAGCAGTGAGGACAGAACAGCTGGAAACACCATATATTTT
TRBJ1-4 | . | . | TRBV27 | CASSYGRNRATNEKLFF | TGTGCCAGCAGTTACGGACGGAACCGCGCAACTAATGAAAAACTGTTTTTT
TRBJ2-1 | . | once | TRBV7-2 | CASSLELRLSYNEQFF | TGTGCCAGCAGCTTAGAACTGAGGTTATCCTACAATGAGCAGTTCTTC
TRBJ1-4 | TRBD1 | once | TRBV2 | CASSLGQGTNEKLFF | TGTGCCAGCAGCCTCGGACAGGGAACTAATGAAAAACTGTTTTTT
TRBJ2-1 | . | . | TRBV11-2 | CASSFQSGDNEQFF | TGTGCCAGCAGCTTTCAGTCAGGCGACAATGAGCAGTTCTTC
TRBJ1-2 | . | medium-sized | TRBV19 | CASSIKINYGYTF | TGTGCCAGTAGTATCAAAATAAACTATGGCTACACCTTC
TRBJ2-7 | TRBD2 | . | TRBV6-1 | CASSATTGGLEQYF | TGTGCCAGCAGTGCAACGACGGGGGGGCTCGAGCAGTACTTC
TRBJ2-7 | . | . | TRBV5-4 | CASSLQGLGEDEQYF | TGTGCCAGCAGCCTACAGGGTCTGGGTGAAGACGAGCAGTACTTC
TRBJ1-1 | . | . | TRBV11-2 | CASSLEGAGVVTEAFF | TGTGCCAGCAGCTTAGAGGGGGCAGGGGTGGTGACTGAAGCTTTCTTT
TRBJ2-7 | TRBD2 | . | TRBV10-2 | CASSEPAGGSYEQYF | TGCGCCAGCAGTGAGCCAGCGGGGGGGTCCTACGAGCAGTACTTC
TRBJ2-3 | . | . | TRBV9 | CASSGPVTAQYF | TGTGCCAGCAGTGGACCCGTCACGGCGCAGTATTTT
TRBJ1-4 | TRBD1 | . | TRBV4-2 | CASSLRTGGLTTNEKLFF | TGTGCCAGCAGCTTAAGGACAGGGGGCTTGACAACTAATGAAAAACTGTTTTTT
TRBJ1-6 | TRBD1 | . | TRBV18 | CASSPPSGQGVQSLHF | TGTGCCAGCTCACCACCGTCCGGACAGGGGGTTCAATCCCTCCACTTT
TRBJ1-5 | . | . | TRBV2 | CASSEAAGYQPQHF | TGTGCCAGCAGTGAAGCTGCGGGTTATCAGCCCCAGCATTTT
TRBJ1-3 | . | . | TRBV6-5 | CASSYGRNGNTIYF | TGTGCCAGCAGTTACGGACGGAATGGAAACACCATATATTTT
TRBJ1-1 | TRBD1 | few | TRBV7-9 | CASSIRGLANTEAFF | TGTGCCAGCAGCATCAGGGGGCTAGCGAACACTGAAGCTTTCTTT
TRBJ1-6 | . | . | TRBV5-1 | CASSLGVQYGSPLHF | TGCGCCAGCAGCTTGGGTGTACAGTACGGATCACCCCTCCACTTT
TRBJ1-1 | . | . | TRBV6-6 | CASSREGDGSSFF | TGTGCCAGCAGCAGAGAGGGAGATGGGTCTTCCTTCTTT
TRBJ1-5 | . | . | TRBV5-1 | CASSTDGYNQPQHF | TGCGCCAGCAGCACCGACGGCTACAATCAGCCCCAGCATTTT
TRBJ2-3 | . | once | TRBV19 | CASSAGDTQYF | TGTGCCAGCTCCGCAGGGGATACGCAGTATTTT
TRBJ2-5 | TRBD1 | few | TRBV5-1 | CASSLRGQRGETQYF | TGCGCCAGCAGCTTGAGGGGGCAAAGGGGAGAGACCCAGTACTTC
TRBJ2-6 | . | . | TRBV2 | CASSEAGAGANVLTF | TGTGCCAGCAGTGAGGCGGGCGCTGGGGCCAACGTCCTGACTTTC
TRBJ1-5 | . | . | TRBV30 | CAWALSSGPQHF | TGTGCCTGGGCTTTGTCATCAGGGCCCCAGCATTTT
TRBJ2-1 | . | once | TRBV11-2 | CASSLGYNEQFF | TGTGCCAGCAGCTTGGGATACAATGAGCAGTTCTTC
TRBJ2-4 | TRBD1 | . | TRBV7-8 | CASSLARQGLGKNIQYF | TGTGCCAGCAGCTTAGCTAGACAGGGGTTGGGCAAAAACATTCAGTACTTC
TRBJ1-4 | . | few | TRBV7-8 | CASSLDGGKLFF | TGTGCCAGCAGCTTAGATGGGGGAAAACTGTTTTTT
TRBJ2-3 | TRBD1 | . | TRBV18 | CATRQGTGPDTQYF | TGTGCCACCCGACAGGGGACAGGGCCAGATACGCAGTATTTT